The 30 T cell receptor beta chains in this list originate from one sample, sequenced in a study of chemoradiotherapy in HPV16-positive cancers (dated by TCRdb to 2021 to 2024). The library was generated by the immunoSEQ multiplex PCR assay. Here the immuneACCESS table is served through TCRdb, limited to in-frame sequences with V and J called. Missing clones are a known gap in these copies; in checked studies unresolved V genes cover under half, and the rest lacks a known reason. Here the sample has 900 or so clones; around nine tenths occur a single time. The top ten clones comprise 6.5% to 9% of the sample. This sample comprised tumor tissue, obtained from a patient who underwent chemoradiotherapy. The origin of the receptors is a human donor with HPV-associated anogenital cancer.

The gene calls are TRBV4-3 and TRBJ1-4, with D unclear. From germline, CDR1 is LGHNA and CDR2 YSLEER. This CDR3 has 15 residues. V shed 1 base and J shed 3 bases, with 9 bases lying between them. The DNA of the CDR3 is TGCGCCAGCAGCCAAGTCCCTCGGGCTAATGAAAAACTGTTTTTT. This encodes CASSQVPRANEKLFF.

A single count supports this clone. The chain recombines TRBV11-3 with TRBJ2-3, with D perhaps matching TRBD2 (6 bases). This CDR3 spans 14 amino acids. Germline CDR1 is SGHNT and CDR2 is YENEEA. Trimming took off 6 bases at V and 1 base at J, with 11 bases between the two ends. The CDR3 coding sequence is TGTGCCAGCAGGGAGGGGCCGGGCACAGATACGCAGTATTTT. It yields the protein CASREGPGTDTQYF.

The V gene is TRBV5-1, the J gene TRBJ2-7, with no clear D. V lost 0 bases and J 7 bases, leaving 8 bases between the germline ends. The CDR3 spans 12 residues. Germline V gives CDR1 SGHRS, CDR2 YFSETQ. In DNA form, the CDR3 reads TGCGCCAGCAGCTTGGCCTTGGGGGAGCAGTACTTC. Translation gives CASSLALGEQYF.

This sequence joins TRBV6-5 and TRBJ2-7; 7 bases fit TRBD1. The J segment lost 6 bases and the V segment lost 2 bases, leaving 4 bases of the junction unmatched. The CDR3 spans 13 residues. Germline V gives CDR1 MNHEY, CDR2 SVGAGI. CDR3 residues: CASSYDRAREQYF. In nucleotides, the CDR3 is TGTGCCAGCAGTTACGACAGGGCCCGCGAGCAGTACTTC.

This clone was detected only a few times. The chain has TRBV4-2 and TRBJ1-1, with D uncertain. This CDR3 spans 13 amino acids. The V and J ends lost 1 base and 0 bases respectively, with 3 bases between them. The germline V gene has CDR1 LGHNA and CDR2 YNFKEQ. For the CDR3, the DNA is TGTGCCAGCAGCCAAGTGGTGAACACTGAAGCTTTCTTT. Translating it yields CASSQVVNTEAFF.

The chain has TRBV10-3 and TRBJ2-2, with D possibly TRBD2 on 6 matching bases. Per germline, CDR1 ENHRY and CDR2 SYGVKD. The V and J ends lost 8 bases and 5 bases respectively, with 9 bases between them. CDR3 length equals 12 residues. Here the CDR3 reads CAIFSGTGELFF. The CDR3 DNA is TGTGCCATCTTCAGCGGGACCGGGGAGCTGTTTTTT.

This clone was detected only a few times. The chain links TRBV19 to TRBJ1-5, with D unclear. The germline CDR1 and CDR2 sequences are LNHDA and SQIVND (reference sequence). The V end was cut by 10 bases, the J end by 2 bases, with 12 bases between. The CDR3 is 13 residues long. CDR3 region: CATGPRGNQPQHF. CDR3 DNA sequence: TGTGCCACCGGACCTAGGGGCAATCAGCCCCAGCATTTT. The entire variable domain, with the rest obtained from reference TRBV19 and TRBJ1-5, is as follows: DGGITQSPKYLFRKEGQNVTLSCEQNLNHDAMYWYRQDPGQGLRLIYYSQIVNDFQKGDIAEGYSVSREKKESFPLTVTSAQKNPTAFYLCATGPRGNQPQHFGDGTRLSIL.

This chain joins TRBV6-6 and TRBJ1-1; 7 bases map to TRBD1. Per the germline V gene, CDR1 is MNHNY and CDR2 is SVGAGI (reference sequence). CDR3 length: 13 residues. The J segment lost 9 bases and the V segment lost 6 bases, leaving 10 bases of the junction unmatched. CDR3 sequence reads: CASRSTGESQAFF. The CDR3 DNA reads as TGTGCCAGCAGGTCCACAGGGGAGAGCCAAGCTTTCTTT.

The chain carries TRBV5-1 and TRBJ2-7; D remains ambiguous. This CDR3 is 13 amino acids long. Germline V gene lookup returns CDR1 SGHRS and CDR2 YFSETQ. The V end was cut by 5 bases, the J end by 2 bases, with 11 bases between. The CDR3 DNA follows: TGCGCCAGCAGTGGTAGGACGGCCTACGAGCAGTACTTC. Amino acids: CASSGRTAYEQYF.

V and J are TRBV25-1 and TRBJ1-1; D remains unclear. The germline V gene has CDR1 MGHDK and CDR2 SYGVNS. The length of the CDR3 is 13 residues. V was shortened by 6 bases and J by 2 bases, with 10 bases between the two germline ends. DNA for the CDR3: TGTGCCAGCAGAAGGGAGGTCAACACTGAAGCTTTCTTT. Translated: CASRREVNTEAFF.

The rearrangement uses TRBV6-5 and TRBJ2-3, with D possibly being TRBD2 (6 bases). CDR1 and CDR2 (germline): MNHEY, SVGAGI. The V end lost 2 bases, the J end lost 8 bases, and 11 bases lay between the germline ends. The CDR3 length is 13 residues. DNA for the CDR3: TGTGCCAGCAGTTACAACAAAGCGGGTACGCAGTATTTT. Protein: CASSYNKAGTQYF.

To note about this clone: Compared with germline, one end of the junction differs, possibly owing to a read error. J is TRBJ1-2 and V is TRBV2; tentative D call: TRBD1 (6 bases). The CDR3 is 13 residues long. Germline loops: CDR1 SNHLY, CDR2 FYNNEI. In nucleotides, the CDR3 is TGTGCCAGCAGGGAAGAATCAGGGGCCCGTGAAACCTTC. This codes for CASREESGARETF. The entire variable domain, with the rest obtained from reference TRBV2 and TRBJ1-2, is as follows: EPEVTQTPSHQVTQMGQEVILRCVPISNHLYFYWYRQILGQKVEFLVSFYNNEISEKSEIFDDQFSVERPDGSNFTLKIRSTKLEDSAMYFCASREESGARETFGSGTRLTVV.

CDR3 sequence: CSVEVGSPSGANVLTF. The CDR3 region has the DNA TGCAGCGTTGAAGTAGGGTCTCCTTCTGGGGCCAACGTCCTGACTTTC. The chain couples TRBV29-1 to TRBJ2-6; D gene ambiguous. Trimming pared 1 base from V and 1 base from J, leaving 11 bases between. Germline CDR1 and CDR2: SQVTM and ANQGSEA. The CDR3 is made up of 16 amino acids.

The chain uses TRBV5-1 and TRBJ1-2; 9 bases are a match to TRBD1. V was pared by 4 bases and J by 4 bases, with 5 bases of the junction left unmatched. CDR3 length: 14 residues. Germline V CDR1 and CDR2: SGHRS, YFSETQ. The CDR3 sequence: CASSPGTGIYGYTF. The CDR3 DNA reads as TGCGCCAGCAGCCCGGGGACAGGGATCTATGGCTACACCTTC.

V and J are TRBV6-5 and TRBJ2-1; D possibly corresponds to TRBD2 (5 bases). This CDR3 has 14 residues. Germline CDR1 is MNHEY and CDR2 is SVGAGI. With 3 bases removed from V and 6 bases from J, the gap between germline ends came to 12 bases. DNA for the CDR3: TGTGCCAGCAGTTATGGGTTAGGGAGCAATGAGCAGTTCTTC. Translating gives CASSYGLGSNEQFF.

The chain joins TRBV2 to TRBJ1-2; a weak D match, TRBD1 (5 bases). Trimming pared 4 bases from V and 5 bases from J, leaving 17 bases between. Germline CDR1 and CDR2: SNHLY and FYNNEI. CDR3 size: 15 residues. CDR3 region: CASSADRSDLYGYTF. CDR3 nucleotides: TGTGCCAGCAGTGCCGACAGAAGTGACTTATATGGCTACACCTTC.

V usage is TRBV6-5 and J usage is TRBJ1-2; 7 positions match TRBD1. The length of the CDR3 is 14 residues. V lost 7 bases, J lost 1 base, and 6 bases stayed unmatched. Per germline, CDR1 MNHEY and CDR2 SVGAGI. The CDR3 is CASTQGQINYGYTF. The CDR3 nucleotides read TGTGCCAGCACCCAGGGACAGATTAACTATGGCTACACCTTC.

This chain connects TRBV9 to TRBJ2-7, with 8 bases fitting TRBD2. The CDR3 extends over 14 amino acids. V dropped 5 bases and J dropped 6; count of bases not matched to a gene: 10. Germline values: CDR1 SGDLS, CDR2 YYNGEE. The CDR3 is CASRDPSGGGEQYF. The CDR3 region has the DNA TGTGCCAGCAGGGACCCGAGCGGGGGCGGCGAGCAGTACTTC.

This chain uses TRBV4-1 with TRBJ2-2; 12 nucleotides line up with TRBD2. V dropped 4 bases and J dropped 5; count of bases not matched to a gene: 2. The germline V gene has CDR1 MGHRA and CDR2 YSYEKL. This CDR3 spans 15 amino acids. The CDR3 is CASSLGLAGTGELFF. Here the CDR3 DNA reads TGCGCCAGCAGCCTAGGACTAGCGGGAACCGGGGAGCTGTTTTTT.

The CDR3 sequence: CASSLAGGNTIYF. The CDR3 DNA reads as TGTGCCAGCAGCTTAGCCGGAGGGAACACCATATATTTT. The V call is TRBV7-9, the J call TRBJ1-3, with D unresolved. This CDR3 contains 13 residues. Germline CDR1 reads SEHNR; CDR2 reads FQNEAQ (reference sequence). V lost 0 bases and J 7 bases, leaving 7 bases between the germline ends.

V and J are TRBV10-3 and TRBJ1-5; D may be TRBD1 (5 bases). CDR1 is ENHRY, CDR2 SYGVKD, per germline. Trimming took 2 bases from V and 0 from J, leaving 20 bases between them. CDR3 length: 19 residues. CDR3 loop: CAISEPTPGTGYSNQPQHF. CDR3 nucleotides: TGTGCCATCAGTGAGCCAACTCCGGGGACGGGCTATAGCAATCAGCCCCAGCATTTT.

This clone appeared once. This chain links TRBV7-3 with TRBJ1-1; 7 bases are a match to TRBD1. The ends lost 4 bases at V and 4 bases at J; junction bases unmatched: 3. The CDR3 spans 13 residues. Germline CDR1 reads SGHTA; CDR2 reads FQGTGA. Here the CDR3 reads CASSYDRVTEAFF. CDR3 bases: TGTGCCAGCAGCTACGACAGGGTCACTGAAGCTTTCTTT. Full variable domain (remainder filled in from reference TRBV7-3 and TRBJ1-1): GAGVSQTPSNKVTEKGKYVELRCDPISGHTALYWYRQSLGQGPEFLIYFQGTGAADDSGLPNDRFFAVRPEGSVSTLKIQRTERGDSAVYLCASSYDRVTEAFFGQGTRLTVV.

The chain combines TRBV9 with TRBJ2-7; D is unresolved. Trimming removed 3 bases at V and 9 bases at J, with 16 bases between. Germline CDR1 SGDLS, CDR2 YYNGEE. The CDR3 is 13 residues long. CDR3 amino acids: CASSEGPATLQYF. In DNA form, the CDR3 reads TGTGCCAGCAGCGAGGGCCCCGCTACGTTGCAGTACTTC. Full variable domain (outside the CDR3, taken from reference TRBV9 and TRBJ2-7): DSGVTQTPKHLITATGQRVTLRCSPRSGDLSVYWYQQSLDQGLQFLIQYYNGEERAKGNILERFSAQQFPDLHSELNLSSLELGDSALYFCASSEGPATLQYFGPGTRLTVT.

The V gene is TRBV27, the J gene TRBJ1-3; D perhaps matches TRBD1 (5 bases). The CDR3 covers 16 residues. Looked up from germline, CDR1 is MNHEY and CDR2 is SMNVEV (reference sequence). V lost 4 bases and J 4 bases, leaving 17 bases between the germline ends. The CDR3 reads CASSSTSRGSGNTIYF. In DNA form, the CDR3 reads TGTGCCAGCAGTTCTACTAGTAGGGGAAGCGGAAACACCATATATTTT.

V usage is TRBV6-4 and J usage is TRBJ1-1; D call uncertain. The CDR3 sequence is 13 residues long. CDR1 MRHNA and CDR2 SNTAGT come from the germline V gene. The V and J ends lost 0 bases and 2 bases respectively, with 4 bases between them. The CDR3, as DNA: TGTGCCAGCAGTGACTCGGACAACACTGAAGCTTTCTTT. Translating gives CASSDSDNTEAFF.

This rearrangement joins TRBV10-3 to TRBJ2-7; D is uncertain. Germline V gives CDR1 ENHRY, CDR2 SYGVKD. Trimming removed 0 bases at V and 3 bases at J, with 3 bases between. This CDR3 spans 12 amino acids. The CDR3 protein is CAISESGYEQYF. The CDR3 DNA reads TGTGCCATCAGTGAGTCTGGCTACGAGCAGTACTTC.

V gene TRBV7-2 combines with J gene TRBJ2-2, with unresolved D. This CDR3 contains 13 residues. Germline CDR1 and CDR2: SGHTA and FQGNSA. V dropped 2 bases and J dropped 6 bases, with 7 bases sitting between them. DNA of the CDR3: TGTGCCAGCAGCTTAATGGCTCCCGGGGAGCTGTTTTTT. Protein: CASSLMAPGELFF.

The V gene is TRBV14, the J gene TRBJ1-2; no definite D call. The germline CDR1 and CDR2 sequences are SGHDN and FVKESK. This CDR3 region has 13 residues. V was shortened by 4 bases and J by 4 bases, with 10 bases between the two germline ends. The CDR3 reads CASSPEDRYGYTF. The CDR3 bases are TGTGCCAGCAGCCCCGAGGACCGCTATGGCTACACCTTC.

This sequence joins TRBV19 and TRBJ1-1, with 7 bases fitting TRBD1. Per germline, CDR1 LNHDA and CDR2 SQIVND (reference sequence). J lost 5 bases, V lost 3 bases, and 3 bases had no gene match. CDR3 length: 13 residues. Written as DNA, the CDR3 is TGTGCCAGTAGTATCACAGGGGAAACTGAAGCTTTCTTT. It specifies CASSITGETEAFF.

The chain recombines TRBV6-5 with TRBJ2-1; tentative D call: TRBD2 (6 bases). V lost 2 bases to trimming and J lost 10 bases, with 12 bases between them. The length of the CDR3 is 13 residues. Germline CDR1 is MNHEY and CDR2 is SVGAGI. For the CDR3, the DNA is TGTGCCAGCAGTTACGCCCGGGAGAGCGAGCAGTTCTTC. Translated: CASSYARESEQFF.